The source of this TCR beta chain is a study of cytotoxic CD8 clonotypes in ibrutinib-treated CLL. Study findings and constraints: The public clonotypes identified were infrequent and showed contraction or stability on treatment. Patients had baseline clonality above age-matched healthy donors, and this clonality moved with circulating CD8+ T-cell counts. Sampling schedules were unmatched across sustained-remission and progressing patients.

This CDR3 region has 14 residues. V lost 3 bases and J lost 4; bases outside the gene matches: 5. Germline V gives CDR1 LNHDA, CDR2 SQIVND (reference sequence). Using immunoSEQ multiplex PCR, the repertoire was profiled, and TCRdb retains in-frame clones only, with some absent. The sample consists of approximately 130,000 clones, roughly 84% of them appearing once. A note on this clone: Its antigen is unidentified.

The chain couples TRBV19 to TRBJ1-1; 7 nucleotides align to TRBD1. Sequenced material: PBMCs, taken after 24 months of ibrutinib treatment. This sequence originates from a human donor with chronic lymphocytic leukemia. For the CDR3, the DNA is TGTGCCAGTAGTATCGGTACAGGGGTCACTGAAGCTTTCTTT. Its protein product is CASSIGTGVTEAFF.